This T cell receptor beta chain was captured by sequencing in a study of cytomegalovirus exposure and HLA in healthy donors. The PCR used 60 Vbeta and 13 Jbeta primers. Using immunoSEQ multiplex PCR, the repertoire was profiled, and TCRdb retains in-frame clones only, with some absent. Reported are about 110,000 clones; the ten largest clones contain about 4%. V was cut by 2 bases and J by 1 base, with 5 bases left in between. The CDR3 covers 13 residues. Germline-derived CDR1 and CDR2 are SEHNR and FQNEAQ (reference sequence). The rearrangement uses TRBV7-9 and TRBJ1-1; the D is unclear. This TCR was recovered from a man aged 25 to 40 in good health and CMV-seronegative. The sample was PBMCs. CDR3 nucleotide sequence: TGTGCCAGCAGCTTACAGGAGAACACTGAAGCTTTCTTT. Translation: CASSLQENTEAFF.